Below, one T cell receptor beta chain is given with its context. Its antigen is undetermined. The CDR3 has 14 amino acids. Germline values: CDR1 LNHDA, CDR2 SQIVND (reference sequence). V was pared by 8 bases and J by 7 bases, with 11 bases of the junction left unmatched. Profiled with immunoSEQ multiplex PCR; TCRdb holds only in-frame clones, not every one. This sample has 70,000 to 95,000 clones, with less than 90% found just once. This record belongs to a study of OX40 agonist ivuxolimab in advanced cancers. Study conclusions and caveats: Dose levels from 0.1 to 3.0 mg/kg saw CD4+ and CD8+ blood T cells expand clonally by week 6. Several nonresponders also turned out to have low normalized T-cell clonal expansion.

Autoimmune disease history or systemic immunosuppression led to patient exclusion. The sample in question was CD4+ or CD8+ T cells sorted from blood, obtained in a trial of the OX40 agonist ivuxolimab. The chain employs TRBV19 and TRBJ1-5; 7 nucleotides align to TRBD1. This TCR derives from an adult with an advanced solid tumor such as melanoma, head and neck, liver or kidney cancer. This chain's CDR3 is CASLDRDRAQPQHF. The DNA for the CDR3 is TGTGCCAGTCTTGACCGGGACAGAGCGCAGCCCCAGCATTTT. Full variable domain (missing parts from reference TRBV19 and TRBJ1-5): DGGITQSPKYLFRKEGQNVTLSCEQNLNHDAMYWYRQDPGQGLRLIYYSQIVNDFQKGDIAEGYSVSREKKESFPLTVTSAQKNPTAFYLCASLDRDRAQPQHFGDGTRLSIL.